This T cell receptor (beta chain) emerged from a study of tumor and adjacent non-tumor tissue in lung cancer. Study-level information: Stage I to III disease affected ten to eleven men and 5 women aged about 30 to 85. Study-level results: Patients with more diverse tumor TCRs had worse survival.

V lost 5 bases and J lost 11, with 16 bases in between. The CDR3 is 14 amino acids. A modified ARM-PCR protocol with three rounds of nested PCR amplified TCRbeta. TCRdb ran MiXCR on the multiplex PCR reads and lists one entry per CDR3 protein. The table has about 90,000 distinct CDR3 sequences, about 77% seen once. Concerning this clonotype itself: Its antigen is currently unknown.

This sample's RNA came from whole unsorted tissue. The normal lung tissue was taken more than 3 cm from the tumor edge. The sequencing input was distant non-tumor lung tissue. This sequence was found in a woman in her fifties or sixties with non-small cell lung cancer. The chain has TRBV12-3 or TRBV12-4 and TRBJ1-6; the D gene is possibly TRBD1 (6 bases). DNA of the CDR3: TGTGCCAGCAGTGGACAGAGAGGAAATCCACCCCTCCACTTT. Translation: CASSGQRGNPPLHF.